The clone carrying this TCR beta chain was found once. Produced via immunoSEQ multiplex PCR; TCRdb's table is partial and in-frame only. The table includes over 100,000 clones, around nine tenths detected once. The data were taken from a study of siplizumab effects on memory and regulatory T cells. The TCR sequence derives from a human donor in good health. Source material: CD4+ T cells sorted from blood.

CDR3 protein: CASHKGGIYNEQFF. CDR3 nucleotides: TGTGCCAGCCATAAAGGGGGCATCTACAATGAGCAGTTCTTC. The chain carries TRBV6-5 and TRBJ2-1, with TRBD1 matching over 7 bases. The CDR3 is made up of 14 amino acids. After removal of 8 bases from V and 3 bases from J, the junction contained 7 bases not matched to a gene. Germline lookup yields CDR1 MNHEY and CDR2 SVGAGI.